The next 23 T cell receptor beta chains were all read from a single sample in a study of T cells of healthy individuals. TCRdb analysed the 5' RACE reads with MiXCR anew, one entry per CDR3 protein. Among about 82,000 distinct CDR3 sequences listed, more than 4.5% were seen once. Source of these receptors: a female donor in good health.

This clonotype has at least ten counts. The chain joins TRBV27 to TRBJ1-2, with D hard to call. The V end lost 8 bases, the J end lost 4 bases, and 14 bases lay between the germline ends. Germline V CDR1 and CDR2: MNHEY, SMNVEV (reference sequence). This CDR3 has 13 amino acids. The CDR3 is CASGLGLSYGYTF. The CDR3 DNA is TGTGCCAGCGGGCTTGGATTGAGCTATGGCTACACCTTC.

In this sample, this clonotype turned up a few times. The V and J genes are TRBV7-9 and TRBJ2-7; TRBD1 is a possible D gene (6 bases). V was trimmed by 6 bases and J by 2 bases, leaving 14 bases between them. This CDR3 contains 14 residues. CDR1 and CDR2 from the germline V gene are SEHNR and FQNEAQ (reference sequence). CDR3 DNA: TGTGCCAGCAGTTCCCAGGACAGCCCCTACGAGCAGTACTTC. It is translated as CASSSQDSPYEQYF.

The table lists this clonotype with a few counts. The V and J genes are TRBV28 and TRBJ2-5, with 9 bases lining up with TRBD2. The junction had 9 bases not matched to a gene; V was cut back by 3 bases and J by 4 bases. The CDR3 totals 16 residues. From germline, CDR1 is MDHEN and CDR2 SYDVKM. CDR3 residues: CASSLRTSAFVETQYF. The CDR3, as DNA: TGTGCCAGCAGTTTGCGGACTAGCGCGTTTGTAGAGACCCAGTACTTC. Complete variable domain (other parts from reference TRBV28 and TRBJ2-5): DVKVTQSSRYLVKRTGEKVFLECVQDMDHENMFWYRQDPGLGLRLIYFSYDVKMKEKGDIPEGYSVSREKKERFSLILESASTNQTSMYLCASSLRTSAFVETQYFGPGTRLLVL.

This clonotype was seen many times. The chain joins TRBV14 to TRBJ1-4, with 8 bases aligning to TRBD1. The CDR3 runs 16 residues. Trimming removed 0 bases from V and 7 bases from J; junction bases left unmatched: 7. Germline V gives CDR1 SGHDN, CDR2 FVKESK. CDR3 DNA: TGTGCCAGCAGCCAAGATCGACAGGGGCTGGGTGAAAAACTGTTTTTT. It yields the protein CASSQDRQGLGEKLFF.

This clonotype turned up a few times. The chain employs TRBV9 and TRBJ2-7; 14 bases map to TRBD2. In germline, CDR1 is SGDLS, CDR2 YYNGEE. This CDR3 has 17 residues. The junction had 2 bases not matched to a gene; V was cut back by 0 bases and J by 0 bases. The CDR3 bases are TGTGCCAGCAGCGTAGGGACTAGCGGGAGGCGCTCCTACGAGCAGTACTTC. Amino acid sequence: CASSVGTSGRRSYEQYF.

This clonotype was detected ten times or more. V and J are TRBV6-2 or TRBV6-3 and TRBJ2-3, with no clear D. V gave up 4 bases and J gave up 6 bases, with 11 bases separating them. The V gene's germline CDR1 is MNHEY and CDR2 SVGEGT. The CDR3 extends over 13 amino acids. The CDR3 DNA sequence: TGTGCCAGCAGTTCCACGGTGGAGGATACGCAGTATTTT. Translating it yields CASSSTVEDTQYF.

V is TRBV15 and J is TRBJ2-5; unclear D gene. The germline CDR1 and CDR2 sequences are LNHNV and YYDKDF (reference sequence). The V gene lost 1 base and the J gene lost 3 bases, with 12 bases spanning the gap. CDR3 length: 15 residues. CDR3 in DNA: TGTGCCACCAGCAGAGGCCGACTTTTAAAAGAGACCCAGTACTTC. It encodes CATSRGRLLKETQYF.

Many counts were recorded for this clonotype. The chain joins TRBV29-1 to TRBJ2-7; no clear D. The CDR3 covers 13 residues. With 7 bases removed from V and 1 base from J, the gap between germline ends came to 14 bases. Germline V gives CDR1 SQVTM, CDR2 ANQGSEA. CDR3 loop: CSATRPRSYEQYF. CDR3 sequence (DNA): TGCAGCGCCACGCGCCCCAGGTCCTACGAGCAGTACTTC.

This CDR3 reads CASSLAGKGWEQYF. For the CDR3, the DNA is TGTGCCAGCAGTTTAGCGGGGAAGGGCTGGGAGCAGTACTTC. The rearrangement links TRBV12-3 or TRBV12-4 to TRBJ2-7; D remains ambiguous. The CDR3 totals 14 residues. The ends were cut back, 0 bases at V and 7 bases at J, with 13 bases in the middle.

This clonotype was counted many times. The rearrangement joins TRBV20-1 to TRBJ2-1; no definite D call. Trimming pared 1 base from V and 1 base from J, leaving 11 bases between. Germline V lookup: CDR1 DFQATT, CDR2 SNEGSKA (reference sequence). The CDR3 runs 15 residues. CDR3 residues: CSARVREGSYNEQFF. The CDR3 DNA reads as TGCAGTGCTAGAGTCCGTGAAGGTTCCTACAATGAGCAGTTCTTC.

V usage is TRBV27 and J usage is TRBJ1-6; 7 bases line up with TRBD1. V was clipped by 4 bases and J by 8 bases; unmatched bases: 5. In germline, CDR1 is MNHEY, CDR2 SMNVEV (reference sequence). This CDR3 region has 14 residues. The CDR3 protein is CASSSGQTHSPLHF. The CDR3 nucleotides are TGTGCCAGCAGTTCGGGACAGACTCATTCACCCCTCCACTTT.

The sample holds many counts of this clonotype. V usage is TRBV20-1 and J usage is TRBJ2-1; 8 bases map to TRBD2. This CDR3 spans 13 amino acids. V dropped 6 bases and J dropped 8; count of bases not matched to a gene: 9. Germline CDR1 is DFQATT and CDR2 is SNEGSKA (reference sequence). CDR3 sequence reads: CSARAGVVYEQFF. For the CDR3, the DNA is TGCAGTGCCCGAGCGGGAGTAGTTTATGAGCAGTTCTTC.

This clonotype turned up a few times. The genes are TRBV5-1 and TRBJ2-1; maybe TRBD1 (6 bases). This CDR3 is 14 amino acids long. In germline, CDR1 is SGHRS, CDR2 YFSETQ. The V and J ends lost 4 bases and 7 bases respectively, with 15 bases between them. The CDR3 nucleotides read TGCGCCAGCAGCCCCGACCAAACAGGGAATGAGCAGTTCTTC. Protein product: CASSPDQTGNEQFF.

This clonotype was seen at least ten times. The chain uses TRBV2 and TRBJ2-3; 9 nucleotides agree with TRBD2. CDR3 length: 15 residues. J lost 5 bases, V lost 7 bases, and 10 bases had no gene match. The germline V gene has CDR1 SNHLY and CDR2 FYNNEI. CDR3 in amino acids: CASTPTSGFGDTQYF. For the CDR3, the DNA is TGTGCCAGCACCCCGACTAGCGGTTTTGGAGATACGCAGTATTTT.

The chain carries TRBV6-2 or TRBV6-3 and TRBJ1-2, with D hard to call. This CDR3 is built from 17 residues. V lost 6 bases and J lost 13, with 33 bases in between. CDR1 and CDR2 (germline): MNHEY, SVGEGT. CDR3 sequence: CASSGSGRKRTSPRFTF. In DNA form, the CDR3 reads TGTGCCAGCAGCGGCTCAGGCCGGAAACGGACCAGCCCTAGATTCACCTTC.

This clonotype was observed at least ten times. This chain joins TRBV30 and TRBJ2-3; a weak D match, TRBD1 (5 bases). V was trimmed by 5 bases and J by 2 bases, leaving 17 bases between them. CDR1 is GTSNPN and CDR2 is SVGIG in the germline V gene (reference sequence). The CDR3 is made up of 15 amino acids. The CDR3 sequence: CAWDPDSLHTDTQYF. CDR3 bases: TGTGCCTGGGATCCTGACAGCCTACACACAGATACGCAGTATTTT.

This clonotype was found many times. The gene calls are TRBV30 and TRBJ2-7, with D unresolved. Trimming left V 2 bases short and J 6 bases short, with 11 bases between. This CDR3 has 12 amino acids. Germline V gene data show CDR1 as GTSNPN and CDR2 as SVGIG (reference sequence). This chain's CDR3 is CAWSSSPSEQYF. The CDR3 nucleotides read TGTGCCTGGAGTAGTTCACCGTCCGAGCAGTACTTC.

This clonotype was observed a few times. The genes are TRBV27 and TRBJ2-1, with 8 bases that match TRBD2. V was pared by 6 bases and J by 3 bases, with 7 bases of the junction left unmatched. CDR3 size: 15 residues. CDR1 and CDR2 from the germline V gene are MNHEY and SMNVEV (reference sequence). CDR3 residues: CASRSGLANYNEQFF. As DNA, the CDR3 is TGTGCCAGCAGATCCGGACTAGCTAACTACAATGAGCAGTTCTTC.

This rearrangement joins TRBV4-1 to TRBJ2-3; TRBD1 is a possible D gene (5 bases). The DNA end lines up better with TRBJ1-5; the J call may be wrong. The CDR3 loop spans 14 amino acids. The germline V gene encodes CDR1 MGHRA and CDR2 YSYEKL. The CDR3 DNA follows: TGCGCCAGCAGCCAGGGACTTCACACAGATACGCAGCATTTT. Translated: CASSQGLHTDTQHF.

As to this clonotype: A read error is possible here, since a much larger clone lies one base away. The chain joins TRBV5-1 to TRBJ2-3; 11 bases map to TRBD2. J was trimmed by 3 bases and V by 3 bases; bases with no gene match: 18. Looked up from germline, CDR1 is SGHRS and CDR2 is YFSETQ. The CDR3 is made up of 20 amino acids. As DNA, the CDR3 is TGCGCCAGCAGCTCCCCTGGGGCCACTAGCGGGAGTTGGCGGACAGATACGCAGTATTTT. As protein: CASSSPGATSGSWRTDTQYF.

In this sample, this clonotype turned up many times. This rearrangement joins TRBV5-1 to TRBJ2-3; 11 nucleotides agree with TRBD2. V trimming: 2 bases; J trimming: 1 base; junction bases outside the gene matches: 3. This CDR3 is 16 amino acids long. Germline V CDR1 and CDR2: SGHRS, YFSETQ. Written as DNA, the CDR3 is TGCGCCAGCAGCTTAACACTAGCGGGAGGCACAGATACGCAGTATTTT. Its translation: CASSLTLAGGTDTQYF.

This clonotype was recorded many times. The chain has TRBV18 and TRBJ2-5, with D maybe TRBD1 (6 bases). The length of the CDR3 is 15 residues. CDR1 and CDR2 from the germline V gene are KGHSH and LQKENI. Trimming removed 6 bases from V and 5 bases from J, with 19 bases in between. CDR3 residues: CASSPGVAPRETQYF. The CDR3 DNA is TGTGCCAGCTCTCCAGGGGTGGCGCCAAGGGAGACCCAGTACTTC.

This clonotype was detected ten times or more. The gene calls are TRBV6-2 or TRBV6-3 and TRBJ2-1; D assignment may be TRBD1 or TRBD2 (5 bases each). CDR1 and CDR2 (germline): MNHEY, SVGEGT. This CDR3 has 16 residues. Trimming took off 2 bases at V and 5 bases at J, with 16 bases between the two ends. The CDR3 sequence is CASSYLPPGRNNEQFF. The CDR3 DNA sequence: TGTGCCAGCAGTTACCTACCACCGGGACGCAACAATGAGCAGTTCTTC.